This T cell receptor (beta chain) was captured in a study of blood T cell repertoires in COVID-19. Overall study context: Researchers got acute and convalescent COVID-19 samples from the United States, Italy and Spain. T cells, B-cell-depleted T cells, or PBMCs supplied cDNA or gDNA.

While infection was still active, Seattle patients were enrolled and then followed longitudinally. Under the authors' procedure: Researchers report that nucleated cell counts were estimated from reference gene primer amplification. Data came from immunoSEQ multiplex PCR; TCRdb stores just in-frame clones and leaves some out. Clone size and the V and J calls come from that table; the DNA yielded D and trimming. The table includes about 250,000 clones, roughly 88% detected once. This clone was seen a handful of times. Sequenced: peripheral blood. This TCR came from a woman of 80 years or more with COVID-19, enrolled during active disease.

CDR3 nucleotides: TGTGCCAGCAGTCCCTTGGGGCTTATGAACACTGAAGCTTTCTTT. Translated: CASSPLGLMNTEAFF. V usage is TRBV27 and J usage is TRBJ1-1; tentatively, D is TRBD1 (5 bases). The CDR3 sequence is 15 residues long. CDR1 is MNHEY, CDR2 SMNVEV, per germline (reference sequence). V was pared by 5 bases and J by 0 bases, with 13 bases between.